These 2 T cell receptor beta chains share one sample of origin, sequenced in a study of blood T cells in healthy people across ages. For the second PCR, which ran for 7 to 11 cycles, a sample-barcoded 5' primer and a J-beta primer mix were used. TCRdb passed the 5' RACE reads through MiXCR, listing each CDR3 protein once. The data show fewer than 1.5 million distinct CDR3 sequences, 35% to 45% seen once. What was sequenced was blood. These receptors were collected from a young woman in good health.

This clonotype was counted between two and nine times. This chain joins TRBV6-4 and TRBJ1-1; D is undetermined. This CDR3 has 15 amino acids. The V gene's germline CDR1 is MRHNA and CDR2 SNTAGT. V gave up 4 bases and J gave up 0 bases, with 12 bases separating them. The CDR3, as DNA: TGTGCCAGCAGTGTGGATGCGGGCCTGAACACTGAAGCTTTCTTT. Protein: CASSVDAGLNTEAFF.

J is TRBJ2-1 and V is TRBV12-5; possibly TRBD1 for D (6 bases). V shed 3 bases and J shed 3 bases, with 9 bases lying between them. The CDR3 consists of 14 residues. The V gene's germline CDR1 is LGHNT and CDR2 FRNRAP. The CDR3: CASGFPGVYNEQFF. DNA for the CDR3: TGTGCTAGTGGTTTCCCAGGGGTCTACAATGAGCAGTTCTTC.